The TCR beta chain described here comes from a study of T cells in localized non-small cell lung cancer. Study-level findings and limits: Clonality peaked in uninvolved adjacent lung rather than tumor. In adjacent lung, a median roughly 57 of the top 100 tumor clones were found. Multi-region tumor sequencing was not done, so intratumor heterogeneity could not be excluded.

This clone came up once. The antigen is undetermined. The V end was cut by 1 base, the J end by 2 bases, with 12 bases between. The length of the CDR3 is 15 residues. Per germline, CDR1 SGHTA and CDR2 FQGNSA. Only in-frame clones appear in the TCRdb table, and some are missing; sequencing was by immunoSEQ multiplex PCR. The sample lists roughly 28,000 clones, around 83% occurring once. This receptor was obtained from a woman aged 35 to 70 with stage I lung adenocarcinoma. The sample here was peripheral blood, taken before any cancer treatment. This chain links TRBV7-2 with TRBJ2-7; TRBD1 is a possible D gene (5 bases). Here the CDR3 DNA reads TGTGCCAGCAGCTTAGAGGGGTCCGCGGCCTACGAGCAGTACTTC. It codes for CASSLEGSAAYEQYF.